This T cell receptor (beta chain) is drawn from a study of cytomegalovirus exposure and HLA in healthy donors (dated by TCRdb to between 2016 and 2019). Looking at the study overall: An earlier analysis of 550 to 700 of the donors reported roughly 270 Gb of sequence data and 120 million or so unique TCR beta sequences from about 200 million T cells. The number of donors typed differed by locus, with roughly 629-640 for A, B, C, DRB1 and DQB1, over 500 for DQA1, about 610 for DPA1, and some 470 for DPB1. Because of strong linkage in the cohort, roughly five DR-DQ haplotypes were treated as single units for association and clustering. Donor age, sex, ethnicity and CMV serostatus were compiled alongside the repertoire data. Rather than drawing on any new phenotypic data, the later analysis identified candidate immune exposures from TCR beta sequences and the way those sequences occurred across donors. Of the roughly 410 genotyped donors, more than 75% were placed in the genetic ancestry cluster associated with self-reported Caucasian donors. A separate validation cohort of more than 100 different subjects was used in addition to the 666-subject first cohort. An earlier analysis of several hundred of the donors used high-throughput TCR beta sequencing to judge whether each TCR beta V gene segment behaved as functional or pseudogenic. To predict cytomegalovirus infection status, the study combined high-throughput TCR immunosequencing, statistical association of individual TCRs with disease status, and machine learning. Genome-wide SNP genotypes for about 65% of the 666 donors were used in a later genetic analysis, which treated that subset as a discovery cohort. A later analysis re-examined previously published TCR beta repertoires from over 500 donors and added high-resolution HLA genotyping to investigate patterns of TCR occurrence. All discovery cohort repertoires had been generated on a single sequencing platform. Both class I and class II loci were covered by HLA typing, at four-digit resolution. Among around 400 genotyped donors of the cohort, an average of around 240,000 unique TCR beta nucleotide sequences were sequenced per donor, roughly 18% of them non-productive. The study aimed to test whether cataloging public T cell receptors could reveal signatures of past pathogen exposure. An early release covering just under 650 HLA-typed donors comprised about 320 gigabases of sequencing data and roughly 85 million unique TCR sequences. The T cell repertoires of 666 subjects were profiled by immunosequencing and related to cytomegalovirus serostatus. Study-level results and caveats: The 87-base-pair reads could not distinguish some IMGT-functional V segments, including TRBV6-2 and TRBV6-3, so those segments were excluded. The authors suggested that the approach could potentially be extended to other disease states and immunological phenotypes. According to a later genetic analysis, donors in an Asian-associated ancestry cluster had fewer N-insertions in productive TCRs than the approximately 690-donor mean. In a later analysis, the rate of TCR association differed among HLA loci, with DRB1 alleles having the most associated TCRs and HLA-C alleles having the fewest. Because counts were too low, roughly 17 rarely observed V segments, including chromosome 9 orphons, were left out of the earlier analysis of approximately 500 of the donors. In this cohort, only TCR beta chains were sequenced, and detectable features were limited by the absence of alpha or paired-chain data. V-gene and J-gene trimming of TCR beta chains was associated with a missense DCLRE1C variant in a later genetic analysis, and the association was replicated in an independent cohort. A later analysis associated roughly 17,000 TCR beta sequences with specific HLA alleles at a false discovery rate of 0.05. Strong co-occurrence of HLA alleles, especially DR and DQ, made assigning TCR associations to individual alleles difficult. Three of the identified cytomegalovirus-associated TCR beta chains were confirmed in vitro to be specific for cytomegalovirus antigens. The study listed over 150 TCR beta chains as associated with cytomegalovirus. A further reported finding was that TCR beta sequences accurately predicted the HLA-A and HLA-B alleles for most subjects in the first cohort. Compared with equally common non-associated chains, HLA-associated TCR beta chains in a later analysis were more clonally expanded and had lower generation probabilities. In an earlier analysis of fewer than 750 of the donors, most TCR beta V segments were observed in productive rearrangements about 87% or about 30% of the time, broadly matching IMGT annotations. Linkage disequilibrium might explain the correlated functional status among segregating V segments, but an unknown experimental factor could not be ruled out. Most TCR sequences were seen in very few donors, while some public TCRs were found in many individuals. According to a later analysis, parvovirus B19, influenza, CMV and Epstein-Barr virus appeared linked to several top co-occurrence clusters. Cytomegalovirus status was reported to be diagnosed by the classifier with high specificity and sensitivity in both the original and validation cohorts. Presence/absence analyses assumed roughly uniform sequencing depth across donors, an assumption that may not hold. A cluster of highly shared sequence variants was judged likely to represent a technical artifact of the sequencing pipeline. In a later analysis, most CMV-associated TCR beta chains were found to appear HLA-restricted, with HLA associations seemingly driven largely by CMV exposure. Because HLA typing was unavailable for some donors at each locus, only the typed subset was used in association tests. The only immune exposure information available for the cohort was CMV serostatus.

Of note for this clone: Its antigen is still unknown. No much larger clone is present one base from it, and per-base qualities are unavailable.

As encoded in the germline V gene, CDR1 is SGDLS while CDR2 is YYNGEE. From cysteine to phenylalanine, the CDR3 is 19 amino acids long. Only the CDR3 DNA is retained, 57 bases long and in frame from the first base. V ends up 3 bases short and J 5 bases short, with an unmatched junction base count of 23. The cohort comprised some 730 healthy bone marrow donors. Cohort members were all nominally healthy when sampled, although unrecorded immune exposures were likely present. The donor was CMV seronegative and was included in the group of 352 seronegative cohort members. A peripheral blood sample was collected from each donor, and TCR beta sequencing was performed on peripheral blood mononuclear cells. The Qiagen DNeasy Blood Extraction Kit was used to extract genomic DNA from the blood cell samples. The library was made by the immunoSEQ multiplex PCR assay. For the multiplex PCR, a mixture combining 60 forward primers for TCR Vbeta segments and 13 reverse primers for TCR Jbeta segments was used. Amplification of the CDR3 region of rearranged TCR beta genes was performed with a multiplex PCR assay on genomic DNA. On the Illumina HiSeq System, the amplified TCR beta libraries were sequenced as 87-base-pair reads. In the paper's pipeline: In a later analysis, about 80 million unique TCR beta chains were counted across the approximately 640 repertoires, and around 11 million of these chains were shared by at least two donors. Raw reads were error-corrected and collapsed into unique sequences by a nearest-neighbor algorithm in which closely related sequences were merged to remove PCR and sequencing errors. To assign V, D and J gene segments, CDR3 sequences were aligned to IMGT reference sequences. For a sequence to be retained, at least a six-nucleotide match to both a V gene segment and a J gene segment was required. A rearrangement was called productive if the CDR3 had no stop codons and remained in frame with V and J, and every other rearrangement was called non-productive. CDR3 was defined according to IMGT convention as the region running from the second conserved V-encoded cysteine to the conserved J-encoded phenylalanine. Sequences without an unambiguous match to a single V gene segment were excluded from the earlier analysis of approximately 560 of the donors. An earlier analysis of 587 of the donors called V segments functional above 56.7% productive rearrangements and segregating when the between-donor standard deviation exceeded 5%. A statistical classification framework was built to diagnose cytomegalovirus status from the catalog of TCR beta chain sequences. In a later analysis, TCR nucleotide sequences were compared against IMGT/GENE-DB human TR gene sequences so that V and J genes could be assigned. Using the TCRdist pipeline, a later analysis assigned CDR3 sequences along with most-parsimonious VDJ recombination scenarios. In a later analysis, each TCR beta chain was defined by its CDR3 amino acid sequence together with its V-gene family, and reads lacking a unique V-gene family were excluded. To address suspected cross-contamination and a sequencing artifact, a later analysis removed over 500 highly shared, low-generation-probability nucleotide sequences. In a later analysis, a clonal expansion index was calculated for each public chain from normalized within-repertoire ranks of inferred template counts. Generation probabilities in a later analysis came from a VDJ recombination model fitted to out-of-frame rearrangements, and those results were checked against IGoR. In a later analysis, TCR-TCR, TCR-HLA and TCR-CMV co-occurrence was scored with hypergeometric tests, and a repertoire-size bias correction was applied to TCR pairs. False discovery rates were estimated in a later analysis by permuting HLA or CMV assignments 20 times. In a later analysis, co-occurring TCRs were grouped using DBSCAN, with TCRdist sequence similarity added in when clustering inside HLA-allele-positive subsets. For co-occurrence clustering, repertoires with fewer than 30,000 or more than 120,000 public chains were excluded, along with five repertoires with anomalous nucleotide sharing. TCRdb provides this immuneACCESS table in a form limited to in-frame rearrangements. Some clones are lacking; in checked studies, under half of them reflect an unresolved V gene, and why the rest are absent is not known. V and J calls and clone size are given by that table; D and trimming were obtained from the DNA. Here the sample has about 190,000 clones; around 87% occur a single time. 1% to 1.5% of the sample lies in the top ten.

Sequencing input: PBMCs. The sequence joins TRBV9 to TRBJ2-7; 7 bases in between match TRBD1. This TCR was recovered from a man under 40 in good health and CMV-seronegative. The nucleotide sequence is TGTGCCAGCAGCGCCGACCCCGGTAGGACAGGCCCTTCTGGGGACGAGCAGTACTTC. It is translated as CASSADPGRTGPSGDEQYF.